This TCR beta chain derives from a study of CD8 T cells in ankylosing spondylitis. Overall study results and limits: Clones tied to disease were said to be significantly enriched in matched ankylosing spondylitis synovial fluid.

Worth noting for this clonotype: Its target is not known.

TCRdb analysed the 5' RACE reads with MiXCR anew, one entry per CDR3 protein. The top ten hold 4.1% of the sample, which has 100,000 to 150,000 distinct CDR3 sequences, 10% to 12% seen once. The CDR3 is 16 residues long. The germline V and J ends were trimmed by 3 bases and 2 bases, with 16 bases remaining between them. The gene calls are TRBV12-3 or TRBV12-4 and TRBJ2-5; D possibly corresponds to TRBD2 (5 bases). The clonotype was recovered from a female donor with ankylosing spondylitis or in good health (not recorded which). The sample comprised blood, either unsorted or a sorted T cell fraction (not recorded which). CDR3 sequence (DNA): TGTGCCAGCAGTTTGAGGGCCCGGGGAAGACAAGAGACCCAGTACTTC. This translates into CASSLRARGRQETQYF.